These 32 T cell receptor beta chains share one sample of origin, sequenced in a study of shared clonotypes between healthy human individuals. Sequencing was performed with immunoSEQ multiplex PCR; in TCRdb, only in-frame clones are kept and a portion is missing. The top ten hold approximately 1% of the sample, which has over 1.4 million clones, roughly 96% seen once. Sequencing was done on a sample of naive CD4+ T cells sorted from blood. Specified subset: CD45RA+ positively selected. The receptors originated from a man aged 25-40 years in good health.

The CDR3 reads CASSLSGGGGNTIYF. CDR3 nucleotides: TGTGCCAGCAGTTTATCAGGGGGCGGTGGAAACACCATATATTTT. The V call is TRBV28, the J call TRBJ1-3; 8 nucleotides match TRBD1. Germline CDR1 MDHEN, CDR2 SYDVKM. The V gene end was trimmed by 1 base and the J gene end by 3 bases; junction bases not matched to a gene: 2. The CDR3 has 15 residues.

Remarks on this clone: The identical CDR3 is also encoded by other nucleotide sequences in the sample. The chain links TRBV9 to TRBJ2-6, with D uncertain. V was shortened by 0 bases and J by 2 bases, with 3 bases between the two germline ends. CDR1 and CDR2 (germline): SGDLS, YYNGEE. The CDR3 spans 14 residues. The CDR3 spells CASSVVPGANVLTF. The CDR3 bases are TGTGCCAGCAGCGTAGTTCCTGGGGCCAACGTCCTGACTTTC.

The V and J genes are TRBV28 and TRBJ2-3, with TRBD1 as a possible D gene (7 bases). This CDR3 has 14 residues. Trimming pared 10 bases from V and 2 bases from J, leaving 16 bases between. CDR1 MDHEN and CDR2 SYDVKM come from the germline V gene. The CDR3 protein is CATAGTEFTDTQYF. The CDR3 bases are TGTGCCACCGCGGGGACAGAATTCACAGATACGCAGTATTTT.

The rearrangement uses TRBV7-9 and TRBJ2-3; 7 bases align to TRBD1. CDR3 length equals 14 residues. V was pared by 5 bases and J by 2 bases, with 4 bases of the junction left unmatched. The germline gives CDR1 SEHNR, CDR2 FQNEAQ (reference sequence). Written as DNA, the CDR3 is TGTGCCAGCAGCGGGGGACAGTACACAGATACGCAGTATTTT. The encoded protein is CASSGGQYTDTQYF.

This CDR3 reads CASSLDPTRRSGNTIYF. For the CDR3, the DNA is TGTGCCAGCAGCTTAGATCCGACACGCCGCTCTGGAAACACCATATATTTT. The chain couples TRBV11-2 to TRBJ1-3; D remains ambiguous. Germline V gene data show CDR1 as SGHAT and CDR2 as FQNNGV. V was trimmed by 0 bases and J by 0 bases, leaving 12 bases between them. CDR3 length equals 17 residues.

The chain's CDR3 is CASSLSIVTDTQYF. The CDR3 bases are TGTGCCAGCAGTTTATCAATCGTCACAGATACGCAGTATTTT. The V gene is TRBV27, the J gene TRBJ2-3, with D hard to call. The germline V gene has CDR1 MNHEY and CDR2 SMNVEV (reference sequence). The CDR3 has 14 residues. V gave up 0 bases and J gave up 2 bases, with 6 bases separating them.

This clone was seen once. This chain joins TRBV28 and TRBJ1-1; D is perhaps TRBD1 (6 bases). The CDR3 length is 15 residues. Trimming shortened V by 5 bases and J by 1 base, and 14 bases separated the two germline ends. Germline V CDR1 and CDR2: MDHEN, SYDVKM. CDR3 DNA sequence: TGTGCCAGCAGTCCCTACCGGGGGCCGAACACTGAAGCTTTCTTT. Protein: CASSPYRGPNTEAFF.

The chain recombines TRBV2 with TRBJ2-5; 14 bases are shared with TRBD2. The CDR3 is 15 residues long. The ends lost 4 bases at V and 5 bases at J; junction bases unmatched: 3. Per the germline V gene, CDR1 is SNHLY and CDR2 is FYNNEI. CDR3 DNA sequence: TGTGCCAGCAGTGGACTAGCGGGAGGGATGGAGACCCAGTACTTC. Protein product: CASSGLAGGMETQYF.

Here the CDR3 reads CASSGTTGDAETQYF. CDR3 DNA sequence: TGCGCCAGCAGCGGAACCACAGGGGACGCGGAGACCCAGTACTTC. The chain has TRBV5-1 and TRBJ2-5; the match to TRBD1 covers 7 bases. Germline trimming cut 4 bases from V and 5 bases from J; bases unmatched to any gene: 11. The CDR3 runs to 15 residues. The V gene's germline CDR1 is SGHRS and CDR2 YFSETQ.

V and J are TRBV5-8 and TRBJ1-2, with D possibly matching TRBD1 (6 bases). V was clipped by 4 bases and J by 4 bases, with 17 bases between them. The length of the CDR3 is 15 residues. Germline assignment: CDR1 SGHTS and CDR2 YDEGEE. Here the CDR3 DNA reads TGTGCCAGCAGCCACCGGGACACACGGGGCTATGGCTACACCTTC. This sequence encodes CASSHRDTRGYGYTF.

The rearrangement links TRBV6-5 to TRBJ1-1; D perhaps matches TRBD1 (5 bases). Trimming took off 7 bases at V and 1 base at J, with 16 bases between the two ends. The CDR3 has 15 residues. CDR1 and CDR2 (germline): MNHEY, SVGAGI. CDR3 DNA: TGTGCCAGCATGATAGGAGGGGCTCGGAACACTGAAGCTTTCTTT. Encoded protein: CASMIGGARNTEAFF.

The chain couples TRBV28 to TRBJ2-3; TRBD2 matches at 7 bases. Germline values: CDR1 MDHEN, CDR2 SYDVKM. The CDR3 totals 17 residues. The junction had 7 bases not matched to a gene; V was cut back by 1 base and J by 0 bases. The chain's CDR3 is CASSLFGGRASTDTQYF. CDR3 coding DNA: TGTGCCAGCAGTTTATTTGGGGGGAGGGCCAGCACAGATACGCAGTATTTT.

This chain joins TRBV5-5 and TRBJ1-1; D is unresolved. CDR1 and CDR2 from the germline V gene are SGHKS and YYEKEE (reference sequence). Trimming removed 1 base from V and 0 bases from J, with 10 bases in between. This CDR3 is built from 15 residues. CDR3 nucleotides: TGTGCCAGCAGCTTGCCTAATCGGATGAACACTGAAGCTTTCTTT. Translation gives CASSLPNRMNTEAFF.

The chain links TRBV10-1 to TRBJ2-1; tentatively, D is TRBD1 (6 bases). This CDR3 has 18 amino acids. V gave up 3 bases and J gave up 0 bases, with 18 bases separating them. The germline V gene has CDR1 WNHNN and CDR2 SYGVQD (reference sequence). The CDR3 here is CASSEEGHLLSSYNEQFF. CDR3 coding DNA: TGCGCCAGCAGTGAAGAGGGACACCTCCTGAGCTCCTACAATGAGCAGTTCTTC.

The chain carries TRBV4-1 and TRBJ2-3; 8 bases are shared with TRBD2. This CDR3 comprises 16 residues. After removal of 3 bases from V and 0 bases from J, the junction contained 5 bases not matched to a gene. Germline CDR1 is MGHRA and CDR2 is YSYEKL. The DNA of the CDR3 is TGCGCCAGCAGCCAGCTTAAGCGGGGGAGCACAGATACGCAGTATTTT. Translated: CASSQLKRGSTDTQYF.

The chain joins TRBV7-6 to TRBJ2-1; 15 nucleotides match TRBD2. The CDR3 is 18 amino acids. After removal of 5 bases from V and 1 base from J, the junction contained 6 bases not matched to a gene. CDR1 is SGHVS and CDR2 is FNYEAQ in the germline V gene. The CDR3 DNA follows: TGTGCCAGCAGCCGTGGACTAGCGGGAGGGCCGTCCTACAATGAGCAGTTCTTC. It specifies CASSRGLAGGPSYNEQFF.

The V gene is TRBV5-1, the J gene TRBJ2-5; either TRBD1 or TRBD2 may fit D (5 bases each). Trimming shortened V by 2 bases and J by 5 bases, and 13 bases separated the two germline ends. Germline V lookup: CDR1 SGHRS, CDR2 YFSETQ. The CDR3 runs to 14 residues. CDR3 sequence: CASSLFGTSETQYF. The CDR3 coding sequence is TGCGCCAGCAGCTTATTTGGGACCTCCGAGACCCAGTACTTC. Looking up the rest from reference TRBV5-1 and TRBJ2-5 gives the full variable domain: KAGVTQTPRYLIKTRGQQVTLSCSPISGHRSVSWYQQTPGQGLQFLFEYFSETQRNKGNFPGRFSGRQFSNSRSEMNVSTLELGDSALYLCASSLFGTSETQYFGPGTRLLVL.

The chain combines TRBV28 with TRBJ1-1; the D is unclear. V dropped 8 bases and J dropped 1 base, with 11 bases sitting between them. The germline V gene has CDR1 MDHEN and CDR2 SYDVKM. The CDR3 extends over 13 amino acids. The CDR3 region is CASSEGRNTEAFF. CDR3 nucleotide sequence: TGTGCCAGCTCCGAAGGGAGGAACACTGAAGCTTTCTTT. Full variable domain (outside the CDR3, taken from reference TRBV28 and TRBJ1-1): DVKVTQSSRYLVKRTGEKVFLECVQDMDHENMFWYRQDPGLGLRLIYFSYDVKMKEKGDIPEGYSVSREKKERFSLILESASTNQTSMYLCASSEGRNTEAFFGQGTRLTVV.

This rearrangement joins TRBV6-6 to TRBJ2-2; the D gene is possibly TRBD1 (6 bases). V was shortened by 7 bases and J by 1 base, with 10 bases between the two germline ends. The length of the CDR3 is 14 residues. CDR1 and CDR2 (germline): MNHNY, SVGAGI (reference sequence). CDR3: CASKRQENTGELFF. In DNA form, the CDR3 reads TGTGCCAGCAAAAGACAGGAGAACACCGGGGAGCTGTTTTTT.

Worth noting for this clone: Other DNA variants within this sample encode the same CDR3. V gene TRBV5-6 combines with J gene TRBJ2-7; the match to TRBD2 covers 12 bases. The germline V gene has CDR1 SGHDT and CDR2 YYEEEE. This CDR3 spans 15 amino acids. V gave up 0 bases and J gave up 3 bases; unmatched junction bases: 1. The chain's CDR3 is CASSLGLAGVYEQYF. The DNA of the CDR3 is TGTGCCAGCAGCTTGGGACTAGCGGGAGTCTACGAGCAGTACTTC.

The chain links TRBV28 to TRBJ2-7, with TRBD1 matching over 9 bases. This CDR3 has 15 residues. Germline CDR1 is MDHEN and CDR2 is SYDVKM. J was trimmed by 5 bases and V by 2 bases; bases with no gene match: 7. CDR3 residues: CASSLVSGTGNEQYF. CDR3 DNA: TGTGCCAGCAGTTTAGTTTCCGGGACAGGGAACGAGCAGTACTTC.

The genes are TRBV7-9 and TRBJ1-1; weak D call: TRBD1 (5 bases). The germline V gene encodes CDR1 SEHNR and CDR2 FQNEAQ (reference sequence). The CDR3 consists of 14 residues. The V end lost 4 bases, the J end lost 1 base, and 10 bases lay between the germline ends. The CDR3 nucleotides are TGTGCCAGCAGCTCAAGTGGGGGGAACACTGAAGCTTTCTTT. Translated, it gives CASSSSGGNTEAFF. The full variable domain, completed using reference TRBV7-9 and TRBJ1-1, is DTGVSQNPRHKITKRGQNVTFRCDPISEHNRLYWYRQTLGQGPEFLTYFQNEAQLEKSRLLSDRFSAERPKGSFSTLEIQRTEQGDSAMYLCASSSSGGNTEAFFGQGTRLTVV.

The chain has TRBV15 and TRBJ1-3; no definite D call. Germline CDR1 LNHNV, CDR2 YYDKDF (reference sequence). The length of the CDR3 is 14 residues. Between the trimmed V and J ends, which lost 4 bases and 8 bases, there was a span of 15 bases. For the CDR3, the DNA is TGTGCCACCAGCACCCAAGGAAGGGAAGACACCATATATTTT. It translates to CATSTQGREDTIYF.

The V gene is TRBV18, the J gene TRBJ1-1; D might be TRBD1 (5 bases). The germline V gene encodes CDR1 KGHSH and CDR2 LQKENI. V was cut by 6 bases and J by 8 bases, with 13 bases left in between. This CDR3 spans 12 amino acids. DNA for the CDR3: TGTGCCAGCTCCCCCCGGGACGGAGAAGCTTTCTTT. Its translation: CASSPRDGEAFF.

This chain joins TRBV19 and TRBJ2-2; D may be TRBD2 (6 bases). Per the germline V gene, CDR1 is LNHDA and CDR2 is SQIVND (reference sequence). The CDR3 has 17 amino acids. The V end lost 5 bases, the J end lost 5 bases, and 21 bases lay between the germline ends. CDR3 coding DNA: TGTGCCAGTAGTGGGGGAGCTATGCGGGAACGTACCGGGGAGCTGTTTTTT. Translated, it gives CASSGGAMRERTGELFF. Full variable domain (remainder filled in from reference TRBV19 and TRBJ2-2): DGGITQSPKYLFRKEGQNVTLSCEQNLNHDAMYWYRQDPGQGLRLIYYSQIVNDFQKGDIAEGYSVSREKKESFPLTVTSAQKNPTAFYLCASSGGAMRERTGELFFGEGSRLTVL.

V gene TRBV7-2 combines with J gene TRBJ1-5; D might be TRBD1 (5 bases). This CDR3 is 13 amino acids long. V lost 4 bases, J lost 5 bases, and 9 bases lay in between. The germline gives CDR1 SGHTA, CDR2 FQGNSA. In DNA, the CDR3 is TGTGCCAGCAGCTCTTCAGGGCATCAGCCCCAGCATTTT. Its protein is CASSSSGHQPQHF.

The chain recombines TRBV5-1 with TRBJ1-2; weak D call: TRBD1 (5 bases). Germline CDR1 and CDR2: SGHRS and YFSETQ. V lost 0 bases to trimming and J lost 5 bases, with 11 bases between them. This CDR3 has 14 residues. The CDR3, as DNA: TGCGCCAGCAGCTTGGGAGGGGCAGGATATGGCTACACCTTC. Protein sequence: CASSLGGAGYGYTF.

The chain combines TRBV21-1 with TRBJ2-1; the table's D call of TRBD2 was not tested on the DNA. TRBV21-1 is annotated as a pseudogene. The CDR3 spans 16 residues. CDR3 bases: TGTGCCAGCAGCTCCGGAGTCAGAAACGTCAACAATGAGCAGTTCTTC. Protein product: CASSSGVRNVNNEQFF.

This clone has a single count. V gene TRBV21-1 combines with J gene TRBJ2-4; no check of the table's D call, TRBD2, against the DNA was made. TRBV21-1 represents a pseudogene. The CDR3 totals 14 residues. CDR3: CASSEGLAENIQYF. CDR3 DNA: TGTGCCAGCAGCGAGGGACTAGCGGAAAACATTCAGTACTTC.

This chain links TRBV15 with TRBJ2-1, with D maybe TRBD2 (5 bases). From germline, CDR1 is LNHNV and CDR2 YYDKDF (reference sequence). V was clipped by 3 bases and J by 6 bases, with 9 bases between them. This CDR3 region has 13 residues. The CDR3 coding sequence is TGTGCCACCAGCAGGACACTAGGCAATGAGCAGTTCTTC. Its translation: CATSRTLGNEQFF.

The V gene is TRBV10-3, the J gene TRBJ2-1, with TRBD2 identical over 10 bases. The V segment lost 0 bases and the J segment 9 bases; nucleotides outside the gene matches: 8. Per germline, CDR1 ENHRY and CDR2 SYGVKD. The CDR3 is 16 amino acids. CDR3 coding DNA: TGTGCCATCAGTGAGTCGTCTAGCGGGAGATTAGGTGAGCAGTTCTTC. It codes for CAISESSSGRLGEQFF.

The chain joins TRBV9 to TRBJ2-7; D remains ambiguous. Germline CDR1 reads SGDLS; CDR2 reads YYNGEE. The CDR3 extends over 16 amino acids. The germline V and J ends were trimmed by 4 bases and 1 base, with 18 bases remaining between them. The CDR3 here is CASSPHHGVTSYEQYF. CDR3 nucleotide sequence: TGTGCCAGCAGCCCCCACCACGGAGTGACTTCCTACGAGCAGTACTTC. Complete variable domain (other parts from reference TRBV9 and TRBJ2-7): DSGVTQTPKHLITATGQRVTLRCSPRSGDLSVYWYQQSLDQGLQFLIQYYNGEERAKGNILERFSAQQFPDLHSELNLSSLELGDSALYFCASSPHHGVTSYEQYFGPGTRLTVT.